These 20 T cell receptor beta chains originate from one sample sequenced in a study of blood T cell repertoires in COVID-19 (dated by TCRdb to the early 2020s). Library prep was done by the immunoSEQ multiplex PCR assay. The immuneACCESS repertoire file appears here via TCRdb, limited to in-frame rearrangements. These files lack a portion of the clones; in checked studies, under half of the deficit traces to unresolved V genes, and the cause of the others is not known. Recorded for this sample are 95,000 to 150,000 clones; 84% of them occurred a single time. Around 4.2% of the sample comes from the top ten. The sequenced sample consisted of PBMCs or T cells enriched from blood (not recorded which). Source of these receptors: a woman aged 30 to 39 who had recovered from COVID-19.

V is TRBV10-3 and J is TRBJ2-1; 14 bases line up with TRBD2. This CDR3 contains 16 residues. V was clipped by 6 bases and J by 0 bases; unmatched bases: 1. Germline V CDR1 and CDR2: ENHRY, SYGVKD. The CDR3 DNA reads TGTGCCATCAGCGGGACTAGCGGGAGCTCCTACAATGAGCAGTTCTTC. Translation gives CAISGTSGSSYNEQFF.

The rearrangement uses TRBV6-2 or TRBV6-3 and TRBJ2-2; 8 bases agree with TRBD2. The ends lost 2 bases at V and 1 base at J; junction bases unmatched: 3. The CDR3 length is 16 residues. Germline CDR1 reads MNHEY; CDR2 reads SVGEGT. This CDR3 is CASSYPGLGNTGELFF. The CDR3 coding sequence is TGTGCCAGCAGTTACCCGGGACTAGGGAACACCGGGGAGCTGTTTTTT.

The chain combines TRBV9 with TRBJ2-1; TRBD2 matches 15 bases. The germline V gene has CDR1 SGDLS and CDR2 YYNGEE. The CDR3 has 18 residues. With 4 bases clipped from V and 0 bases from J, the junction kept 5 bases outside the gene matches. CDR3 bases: TGTGCCAGCAGCTCTGGGACTAGCGGGAGGAGCTCCTACAATGAGCAGTTCTTC. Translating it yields CASSSGTSGRSSYNEQFF.

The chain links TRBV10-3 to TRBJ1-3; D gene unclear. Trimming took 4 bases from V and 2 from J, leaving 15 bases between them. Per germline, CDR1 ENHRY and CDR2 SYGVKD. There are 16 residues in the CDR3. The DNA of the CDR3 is TGTGCCATCAGTGCGGGTAGGACTACCGCTGGAAACACCATATATTTT. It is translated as CAISAGRTTAGNTIYF.

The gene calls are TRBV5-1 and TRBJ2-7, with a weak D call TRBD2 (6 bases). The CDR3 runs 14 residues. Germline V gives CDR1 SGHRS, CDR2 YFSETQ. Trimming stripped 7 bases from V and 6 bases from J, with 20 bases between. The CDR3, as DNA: TGCGCCAGCCGGCCGGGACTGCCGTCGGGCGAGCAGTACTTC. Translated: CASRPGLPSGEQYF.

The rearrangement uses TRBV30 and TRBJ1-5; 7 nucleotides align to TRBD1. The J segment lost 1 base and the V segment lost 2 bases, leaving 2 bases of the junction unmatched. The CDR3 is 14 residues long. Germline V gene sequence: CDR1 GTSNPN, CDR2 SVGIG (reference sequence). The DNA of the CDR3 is TGTGCCTGGAGTACGGGACAGAGCAATCAGCCCCAGCATTTT. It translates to CAWSTGQSNQPQHF.

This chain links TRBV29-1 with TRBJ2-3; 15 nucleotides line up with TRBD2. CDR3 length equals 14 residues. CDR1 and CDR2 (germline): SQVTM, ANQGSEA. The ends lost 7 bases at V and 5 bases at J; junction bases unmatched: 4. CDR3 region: CSAGLAGGGDTQYF. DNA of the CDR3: TGCAGCGCCGGACTAGCGGGGGGGGGAGATACGCAGTATTTT.

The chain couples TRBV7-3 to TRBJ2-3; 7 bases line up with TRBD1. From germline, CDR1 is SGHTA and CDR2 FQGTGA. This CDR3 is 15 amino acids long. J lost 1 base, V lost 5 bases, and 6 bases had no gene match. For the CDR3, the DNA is TGTGCCAGCAGCCAGGGGGTCGTCGGCACAGATACGCAGTATTTT. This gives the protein CASSQGVVGTDTQYF.

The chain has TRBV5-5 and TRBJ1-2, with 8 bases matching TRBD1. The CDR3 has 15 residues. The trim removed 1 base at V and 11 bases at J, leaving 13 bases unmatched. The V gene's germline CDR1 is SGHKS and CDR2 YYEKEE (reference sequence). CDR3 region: CASSLLPGQARGYTF. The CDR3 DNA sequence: TGTGCCAGCAGCTTGCTCCCGGGACAGGCGAGGGGTTACACCTTC. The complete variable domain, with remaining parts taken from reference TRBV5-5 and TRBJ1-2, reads DAGVTQSPTHLIKTRGQQVTLRCSPISGHKSVSWYQQVLGQGPQFIFQYYEKEERGRGNFPDRFSARQFPNYSSELNVNALLLGDSALYLCASSLLPGQARGYTFGSGTRLTVV.

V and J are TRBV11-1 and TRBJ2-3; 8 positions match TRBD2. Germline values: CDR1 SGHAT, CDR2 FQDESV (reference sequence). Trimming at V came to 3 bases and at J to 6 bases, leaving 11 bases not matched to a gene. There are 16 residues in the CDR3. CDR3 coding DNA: TGTGCCAGCAGCTTTGGAGCGGGAGAACTGGTGGATACGCAGTATTTT. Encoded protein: CASSFGAGELVDTQYF.

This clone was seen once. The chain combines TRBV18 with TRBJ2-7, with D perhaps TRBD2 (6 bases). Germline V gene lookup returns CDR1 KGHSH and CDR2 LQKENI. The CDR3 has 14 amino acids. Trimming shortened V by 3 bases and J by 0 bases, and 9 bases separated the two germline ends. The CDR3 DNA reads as TGTGCCAGCTCACCCGGGCGGGACTCCTACGAGCAGTACTTC. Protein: CASSPGRDSYEQYF.

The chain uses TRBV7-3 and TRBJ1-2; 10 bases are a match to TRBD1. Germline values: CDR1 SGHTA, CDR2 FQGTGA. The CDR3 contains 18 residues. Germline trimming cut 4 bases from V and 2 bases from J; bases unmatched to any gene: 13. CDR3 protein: CASSYEPGQGIKNYGYTF. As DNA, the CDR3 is TGTGCCAGCAGCTACGAGCCGGGACAGGGGATTAAGAACTATGGCTACACCTTC. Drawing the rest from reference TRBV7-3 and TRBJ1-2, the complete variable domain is GAGVSQTPSNKVTEKGKYVELRCDPISGHTALYWYRQSLGQGPEFLIYFQGTGAADDSGLPNDRFFAVRPEGSVSTLKIQRTERGDSAVYLCASSYEPGQGIKNYGYTFGSGTRLTVV.

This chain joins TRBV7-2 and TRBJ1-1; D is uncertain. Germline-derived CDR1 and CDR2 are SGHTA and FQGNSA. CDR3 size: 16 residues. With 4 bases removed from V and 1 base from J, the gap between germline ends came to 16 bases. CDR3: CASSSRVTLGNTEAFF. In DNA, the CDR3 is TGTGCCAGCAGCTCCCGGGTGACTCTCGGGAACACTGAAGCTTTCTTT.

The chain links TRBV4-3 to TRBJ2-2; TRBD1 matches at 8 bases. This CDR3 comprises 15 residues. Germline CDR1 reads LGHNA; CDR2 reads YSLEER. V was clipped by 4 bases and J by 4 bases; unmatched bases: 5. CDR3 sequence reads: CASSRGQGSTGELFF. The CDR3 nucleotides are TGCGCCAGCAGCCGCGGACAGGGTAGCACCGGGGAGCTGTTTTTT.

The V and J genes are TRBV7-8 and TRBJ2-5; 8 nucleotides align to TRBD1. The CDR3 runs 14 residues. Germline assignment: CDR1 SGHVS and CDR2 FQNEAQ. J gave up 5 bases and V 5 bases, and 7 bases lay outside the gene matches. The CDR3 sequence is CASSRRGRWETQYF. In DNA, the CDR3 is TGTGCCAGCAGCCGCAGGGGGCGGTGGGAGACCCAGTACTTC.

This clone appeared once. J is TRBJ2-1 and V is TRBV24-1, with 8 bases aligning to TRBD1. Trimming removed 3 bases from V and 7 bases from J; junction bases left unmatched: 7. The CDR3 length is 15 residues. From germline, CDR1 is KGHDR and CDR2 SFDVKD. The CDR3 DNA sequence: TGTGCCACCAGTGATCCAATGACAGGGGCGAATGAGCAGTTCTTC. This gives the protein CATSDPMTGANEQFF.

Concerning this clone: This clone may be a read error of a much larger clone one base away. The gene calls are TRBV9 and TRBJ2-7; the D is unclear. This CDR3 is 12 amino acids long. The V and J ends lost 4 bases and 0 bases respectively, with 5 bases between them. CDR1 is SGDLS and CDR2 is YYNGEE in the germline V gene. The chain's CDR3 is CASSPGSYEQYF. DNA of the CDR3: TGTGCCAGCAGCCCGGGCTCCTACGAGCAGTACTTC. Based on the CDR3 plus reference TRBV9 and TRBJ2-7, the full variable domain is DSGVTQTPKHLITATGQRVTLRCSPRSGDLSVYWYQQSLDQGLQFLIQYYNGEERAKGNILERFSAQQFPDLHSELNLSSLELGDSALYFCASSPGSYEQYFGPGTRLTVT.

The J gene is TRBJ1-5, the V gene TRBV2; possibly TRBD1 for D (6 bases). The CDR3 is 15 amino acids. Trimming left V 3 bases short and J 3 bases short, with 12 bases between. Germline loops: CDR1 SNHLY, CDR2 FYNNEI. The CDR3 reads CASSDGRGHNQPQHF. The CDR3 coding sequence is TGTGCCAGCAGTGATGGGAGGGGACACAATCAGCCCCAGCATTTT. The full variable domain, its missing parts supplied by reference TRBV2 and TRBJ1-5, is EPEVTQTPSHQVTQMGQEVILRCVPISNHLYFYWYRQILGQKVEFLVSFYNNEISEKSEIFDDQFSVERPDGSNFTLKIRSTKLEDSAMYFCASSDGRGHNQPQHFGDGTRLSIL.

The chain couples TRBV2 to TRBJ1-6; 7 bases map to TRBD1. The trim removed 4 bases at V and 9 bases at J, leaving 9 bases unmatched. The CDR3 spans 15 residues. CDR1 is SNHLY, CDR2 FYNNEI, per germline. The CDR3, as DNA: TGTGCCAGCAGTGCGGCAGGGGGATTAGGTTCACCCCTCCACTTT. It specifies CASSAAGGLGSPLHF.

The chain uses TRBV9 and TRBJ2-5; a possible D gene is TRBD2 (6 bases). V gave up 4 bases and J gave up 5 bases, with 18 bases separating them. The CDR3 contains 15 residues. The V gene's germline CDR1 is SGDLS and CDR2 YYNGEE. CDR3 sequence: CASSRGVGAGETQYF. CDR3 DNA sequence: TGTGCCAGCAGCCGGGGCGTGGGAGCGGGTGAGACCCAGTACTTC.